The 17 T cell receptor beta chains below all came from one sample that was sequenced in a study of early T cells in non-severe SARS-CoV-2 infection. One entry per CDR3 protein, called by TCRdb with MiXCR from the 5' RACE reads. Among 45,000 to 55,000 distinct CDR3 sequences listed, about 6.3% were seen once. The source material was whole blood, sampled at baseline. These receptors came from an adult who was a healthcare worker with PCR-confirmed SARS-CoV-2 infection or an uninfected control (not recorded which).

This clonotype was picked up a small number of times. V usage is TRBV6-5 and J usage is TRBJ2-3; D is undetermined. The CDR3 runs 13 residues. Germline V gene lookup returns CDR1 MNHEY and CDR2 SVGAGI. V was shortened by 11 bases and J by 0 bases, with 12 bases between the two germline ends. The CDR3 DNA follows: TGTGCCTGTCGACAACCTAGCACAGATACGCAGTATTTT. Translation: CACRQPSTDTQYF.

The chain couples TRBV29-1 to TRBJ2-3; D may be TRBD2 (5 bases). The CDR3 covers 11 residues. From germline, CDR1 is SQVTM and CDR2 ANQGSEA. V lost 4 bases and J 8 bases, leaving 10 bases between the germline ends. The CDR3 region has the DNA TGCAGCGTTGCGAGCGGAGGTACGCAGTATTTT. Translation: CSVASGGTQYF.

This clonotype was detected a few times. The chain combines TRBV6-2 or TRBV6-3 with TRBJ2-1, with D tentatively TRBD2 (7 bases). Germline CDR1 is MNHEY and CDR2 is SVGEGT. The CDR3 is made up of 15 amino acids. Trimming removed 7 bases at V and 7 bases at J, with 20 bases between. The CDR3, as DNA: TGTGCCAGCATCGCCCGGGGGGCATCGGTAAATGAGCAGTTCTTC. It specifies CASIARGASVNEQFF.

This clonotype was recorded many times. The CDR3: CSARGMWGSTDTQYF. In DNA form, the CDR3 reads TGCAGTGCTAGGGGAATGTGGGGCAGCACAGATACGCAGTATTTT. The chain is built from TRBV20-1 and TRBJ2-3, with a tentative D call TRBD1 (5 bases). This CDR3 spans 15 amino acids. Germline values: CDR1 DFQATT, CDR2 SNEGSKA (reference sequence). V was pared by 3 bases and J by 0 bases, with 13 bases between.

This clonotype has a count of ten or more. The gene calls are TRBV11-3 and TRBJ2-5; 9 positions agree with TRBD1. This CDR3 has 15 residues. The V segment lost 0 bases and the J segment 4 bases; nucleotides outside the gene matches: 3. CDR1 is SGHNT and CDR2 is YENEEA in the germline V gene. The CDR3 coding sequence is TGTGCCAGCAGCTTAGATGGGACAGGGCGAGAGACCCAGTACTTC. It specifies CASSLDGTGRETQYF.

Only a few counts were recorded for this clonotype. This CDR3 reads CASRGRLAGGTGELFF. CDR3 sequence (DNA): TGTGCCAGCAGAGGGAGACTAGCGGGGGGCACCGGGGAGCTGTTTTTT. The V and J genes are TRBV6-1 and TRBJ2-2; 13 bases match TRBD2. J lost 4 bases, V lost 6 bases, and 5 bases had no gene match. Germline lookup yields CDR1 MNHNS and CDR2 SASEGT. The CDR3 totals 16 residues.

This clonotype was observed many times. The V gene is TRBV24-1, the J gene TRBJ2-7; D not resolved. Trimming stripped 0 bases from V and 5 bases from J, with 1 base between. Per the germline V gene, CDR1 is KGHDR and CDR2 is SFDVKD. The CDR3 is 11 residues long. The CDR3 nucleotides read TGTGCCACCAGTGATTTGGACGAGCAGTACTTC. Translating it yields CATSDLDEQYF.

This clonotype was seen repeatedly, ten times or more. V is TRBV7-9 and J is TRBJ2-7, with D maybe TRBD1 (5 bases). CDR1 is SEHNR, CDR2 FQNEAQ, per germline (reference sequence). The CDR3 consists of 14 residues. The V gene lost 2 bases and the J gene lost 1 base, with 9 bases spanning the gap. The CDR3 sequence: CASSLSRTSYEQYF. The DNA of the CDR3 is TGTGCCAGCAGCTTATCACGGACATCCTACGAGCAGTACTTC.

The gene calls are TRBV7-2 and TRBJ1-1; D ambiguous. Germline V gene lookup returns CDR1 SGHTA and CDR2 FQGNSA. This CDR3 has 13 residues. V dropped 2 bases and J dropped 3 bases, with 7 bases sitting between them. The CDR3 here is CASSLWSDTEAFF. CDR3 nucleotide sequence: TGTGCCAGCAGCTTATGGTCGGACACTGAAGCTTTCTTT.

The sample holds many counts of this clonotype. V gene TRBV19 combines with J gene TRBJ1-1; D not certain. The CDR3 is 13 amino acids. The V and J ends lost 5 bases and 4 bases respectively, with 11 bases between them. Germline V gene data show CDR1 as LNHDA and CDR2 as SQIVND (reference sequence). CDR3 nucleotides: TGTGCCAGTAGTCCAAGGAGAGGCACTGAAGCTTTCTTT. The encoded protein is CASSPRRGTEAFF.

CDR3 sequence (DNA): TGTGCCAGTAGTATAATACAGGGCACTAATGAAAAACTGTTTTTT. The encoded protein is CASSIIQGTNEKLFF. The chain uses TRBV19 and TRBJ1-4; maybe TRBD1 (6 bases). The length of the CDR3 is 15 residues. Between the trimmed V and J ends, which lost 2 bases and 2 bases, there was a span of 9 bases. Germline V gene data show CDR1 as LNHDA and CDR2 as SQIVND (reference sequence).

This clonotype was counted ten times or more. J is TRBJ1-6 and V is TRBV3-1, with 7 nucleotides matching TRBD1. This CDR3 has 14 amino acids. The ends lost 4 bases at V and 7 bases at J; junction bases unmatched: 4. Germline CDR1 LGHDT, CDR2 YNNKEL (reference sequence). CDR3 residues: CASSLGQRNSPLHF. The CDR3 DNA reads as TGTGCCAGCAGCCTGGGACAGCGAAATTCACCCCTCCACTTT.

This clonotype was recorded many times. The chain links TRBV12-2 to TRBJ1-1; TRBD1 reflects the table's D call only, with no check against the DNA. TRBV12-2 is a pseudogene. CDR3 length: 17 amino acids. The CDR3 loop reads CASRLVSGAGTNTEAFF. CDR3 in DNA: TGTGCAAGTCGCTTAGTATCCGGGGCGGGTACGAACACTGAAGCTTTCTTT.

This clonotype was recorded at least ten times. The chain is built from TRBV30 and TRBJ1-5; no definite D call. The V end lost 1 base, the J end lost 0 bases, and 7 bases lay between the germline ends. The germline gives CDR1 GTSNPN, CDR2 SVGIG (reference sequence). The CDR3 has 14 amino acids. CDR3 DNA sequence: TGTGCCTGGAGTGCCGGAAATAGCAATCAGCCCCAGCATTTT. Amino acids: CAWSAGNSNQPQHF. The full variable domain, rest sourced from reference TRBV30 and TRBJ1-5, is SQTIHQWPATLVQPVGSPLSLECTVEGTSNPNLYWYRQAAGRGLQLLFYSVGIGQISSEVPQNLSASRPQDRQFILSSKKLLLSDSGFYLCAWSAGNSNQPQHFGDGTRLSIL.

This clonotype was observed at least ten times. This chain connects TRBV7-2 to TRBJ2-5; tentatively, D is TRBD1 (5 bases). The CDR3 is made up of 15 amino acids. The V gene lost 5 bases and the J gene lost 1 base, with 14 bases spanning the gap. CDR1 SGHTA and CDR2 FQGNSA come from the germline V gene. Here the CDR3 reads CASSRGSGAQETQYF. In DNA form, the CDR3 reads TGTGCCAGCAGCCGAGGAAGTGGGGCCCAAGAGACCCAGTACTTC. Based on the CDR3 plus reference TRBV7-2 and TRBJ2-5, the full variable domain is GAGVSQSPSNKVTEKGKDVELRCDPISGHTALYWYRQSLGQGLEFLIYFQGNSAPDKSGLPSDRFSAERTGGSVSTLTIQRTQQEDSAVYLCASSRGSGAQETQYFGPGTRLLVL.

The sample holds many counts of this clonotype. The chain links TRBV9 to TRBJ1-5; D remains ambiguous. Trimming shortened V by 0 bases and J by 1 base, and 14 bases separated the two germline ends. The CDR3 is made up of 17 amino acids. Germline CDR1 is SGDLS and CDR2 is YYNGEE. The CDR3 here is CASSVAADPNSNQPQHF. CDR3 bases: TGTGCCAGCAGCGTAGCCGCAGACCCGAACAGCAATCAGCCCCAGCATTTT. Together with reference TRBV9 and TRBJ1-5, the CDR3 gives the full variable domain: DSGVTQTPKHLITATGQRVTLRCSPRSGDLSVYWYQQSLDQGLQFLIQYYNGEERAKGNILERFSAQQFPDLHSELNLSSLELGDSALYFCASSVAADPNSNQPQHFGDGTRLSIL.

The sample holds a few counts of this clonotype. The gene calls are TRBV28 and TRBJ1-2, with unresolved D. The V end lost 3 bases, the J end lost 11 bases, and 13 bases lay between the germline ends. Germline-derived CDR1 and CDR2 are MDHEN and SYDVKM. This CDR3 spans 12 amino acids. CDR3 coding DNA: TGTGCCAGCAGTTTCCTAACAGACGTTTACACCTTC. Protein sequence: CASSFLTDVYTF.